These T cell receptor beta chains were read from a single sample in a study of Ad26.COV2.S vaccination and SARS-CoV-2 variants. Generated by immunoSEQ multiplex PCR, the TCRdb table keeps only in-frame clones and is missing some. The profile shows 320,000 or so clones, roughly nine tenths of them singletons. This sample comprised peripheral blood, obtained in a trial of Ad26.COV2.S vaccine versus placebo. The origin of the receptors is a person between 18 and 59 years old who received the Ad26.COV2.S COVID-19 vaccine or a placebo. The conserved cysteine and the conserved F or W are not part of the CDR3 here. The D gene is left open where the match is weak.

d_call: .; v_call: TRBV15; j_call: TRBJ1-3; cdr3_aa: ATSRGELGNTIY
d_call: .; v_call: TRBV7-9; j_call: TRBJ1-1; cdr3_aa: ASSSGQAF
d_call: .; v_call: TRBV9; j_call: TRBJ2-3; cdr3_aa: ASSVAMGDTQY
d_call: .; v_call: TRBV6-5; j_call: TRBJ1-3; cdr3_aa: ASSYSRGERNTIY
d_call: .; v_call: TRBV3-1/TRBV3-2; j_call: TRBJ1-2; cdr3_aa: ASAGKVGPYGYT
d_call: TRBD2; v_call: TRBV18; j_call: TRBJ2-3; cdr3_aa: ASSNLLAGNTDTQY
d_call: .; v_call: TRBV12-3/TRBV12-4; j_call: TRBJ1-1; cdr3_aa: ASSLKGYTEAF
d_call: .; v_call: TRBV3-1/TRBV3-2; j_call: TRBJ1-1; cdr3_aa: ASSQGRGGGPEAF
d_call: .; v_call: TRBV28; j_call: TRBJ2-3; cdr3_aa: ASRWAGRGDTQY
d_call: TRBD1; v_call: TRBV6-5; j_call: TRBJ2-1; cdr3_aa: ASRMGQILYNEQF
d_call: .; v_call: TRBV5-1; j_call: TRBJ2-6; cdr3_aa: ASSYRVSGANVLT
d_call: .; v_call: TRBV12-3/TRBV12-4; j_call: TRBJ1-1; cdr3_aa: ASSLSRTEAF
d_call: TRBD1; v_call: TRBV19; j_call: TRBJ1-2; cdr3_aa: ATGTGGYT
d_call: .; v_call: TRBV12-5; j_call: TRBJ1-1; cdr3_aa: ASATDRNTEAF
d_call: TRBD2; v_call: TRBV30; j_call: TRBJ2-2; cdr3_aa: AWAGGMNTGELF
d_call: .; v_call: TRBV6-5; j_call: TRBJ1-1; cdr3_aa: ASSYPGNTEAF